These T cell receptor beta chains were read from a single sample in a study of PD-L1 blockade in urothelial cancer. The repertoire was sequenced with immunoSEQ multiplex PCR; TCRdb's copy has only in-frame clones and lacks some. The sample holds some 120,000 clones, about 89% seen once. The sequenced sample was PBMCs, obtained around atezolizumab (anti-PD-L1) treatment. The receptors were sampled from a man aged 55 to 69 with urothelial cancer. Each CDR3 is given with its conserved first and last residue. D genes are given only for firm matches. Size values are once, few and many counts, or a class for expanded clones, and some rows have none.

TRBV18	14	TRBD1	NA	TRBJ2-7	CASSPQQGHDEQYF	TGTGCCAGCTCACCCCAACAGGGGCACGACGAGCAGTACTTC
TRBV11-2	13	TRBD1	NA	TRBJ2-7	CASSVTGGWEQYF	TGTGCCAGCAGCGTTACAGGGGGTTGGGAGCAGTACTTC
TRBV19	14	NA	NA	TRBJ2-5	CASSVGSTQETQYF	TGTGCCAGTAGTGTCGGGAGTACCCAAGAGACCCAGTACTTC
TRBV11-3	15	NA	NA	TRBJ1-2	CASSLDGAPGYGYTF	TGTGCCAGCAGCTTAGATGGGGCGCCAGGCTATGGCTACACCTTC
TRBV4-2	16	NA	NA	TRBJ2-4	CASSQDRVGAKNIQYF	TGTGCCAGCAGCCAAGACAGGGTGGGGGCCAAAAACATTCAGTACTTC
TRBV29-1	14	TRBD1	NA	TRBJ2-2	CSAGTDMNTGELFF	TGCAGCGCTGGGACAGATATGAACACCGGGGAGCTGTTTTTT
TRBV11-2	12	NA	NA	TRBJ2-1	CASSILGQTEFF	TGTGCCAGCAGCATACTAGGGCAGACGGAGTTCTTC
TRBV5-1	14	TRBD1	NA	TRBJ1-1	CASSGVSGGTEAFF	TGCGCCAGCAGTGGAGTATCAGGGGGGACTGAAGCTTTCTTT
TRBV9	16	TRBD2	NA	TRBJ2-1	CASSALLAGGLNEQFF	TGTGCCAGCAGCGCCTTACTAGCGGGAGGCCTCAATGAGCAGTTCTTC
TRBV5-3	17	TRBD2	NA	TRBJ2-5	CARSGKGLAGVQETQYF	TGTGCCAGAAGCGGAAAGGGACTAGCGGGAGTTCAGGAGACCCAGTACTTC
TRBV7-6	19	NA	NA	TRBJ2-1	CASSPLNPRVWDSYNEQFF	TGTGCCAGCAGCCCCCTGAATCCCAGGGTTTGGGACTCCTACAATGAGCAGTTCTTC
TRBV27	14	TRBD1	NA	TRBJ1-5	CASSVQGGHQPQHF	TGTGCCAGCAGTGTACAGGGGGGTCATCAGCCCCAGCATTTT
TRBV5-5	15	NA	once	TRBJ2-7	CASSYTGGGSYEQYF	TGTGCCAGCAGCTATACAGGGGGGGGCTCCTACGAGCAGTACTTC
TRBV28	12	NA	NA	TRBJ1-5	CASTLFAQPQHF	TGTGCCAGCACTCTATTTGCTCAGCCCCAGCATTTT
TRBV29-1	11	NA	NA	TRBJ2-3	CSVRLTDTQYF	TGCAGCGTCCGACTGACAGATACGCAGTATTTT
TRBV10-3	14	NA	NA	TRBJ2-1	CAISEEGVLGEQFF	TGTGCCATCAGTGAGGAGGGAGTTTTGGGTGAGCAGTTCTTC
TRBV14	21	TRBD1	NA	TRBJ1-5	CASSQAGQGFTRVRPNQPQHF	TGTGCCAGCAGCCAAGCGGGACAGGGTTTTACGCGCGTTAGGCCCAATCAGCCCCAGCATTTT
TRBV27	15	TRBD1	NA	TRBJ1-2	CASRAPDRDNYGYTF	TGTGCCAGCAGGGCCCCGGACAGGGATAACTATGGCTACACCTTC
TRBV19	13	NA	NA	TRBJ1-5	CASSIVGGQPQHF	TGTGCCAGTAGTATTGTTGGCGGGCAGCCCCAGCATTTT
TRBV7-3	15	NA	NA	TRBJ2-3	CASRKSQDSTDTQYF	TGTGCCAGCAGGAAGAGCCAGGATAGCACAGATACGCAGTATTTT
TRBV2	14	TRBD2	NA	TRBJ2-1	CASRNSGAYNEQFF	TGTGCCAGCCGGAACAGCGGGGCGTACAATGAGCAGTTCTTC
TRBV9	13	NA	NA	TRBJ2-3	CASSVGGAQTQYF	TGTGCCAGCAGCGTAGGGGGCGCTCAGACGCAGTATTTT
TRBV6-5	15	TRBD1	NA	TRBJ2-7	CASRRGQALSYEQYF	TGTGCCAGCAGGCGCGGACAGGCCCTCTCCTACGAGCAGTACTTC
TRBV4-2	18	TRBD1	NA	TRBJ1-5	CASSQDGRGGGVGQPQHF	TGTGCCAGCAGCCAAGATGGACGTGGAGGGGGCGTTGGTCAGCCCCAGCATTTT
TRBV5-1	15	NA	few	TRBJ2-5	CASSPGTYPSETQYF	TGCGCCAGCAGCCCAGGGACTTACCCCTCAGAGACCCAGTACTTC
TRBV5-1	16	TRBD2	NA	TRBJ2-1	CASSSGAGGPANEQFF	TGCGCCAGCAGCTCCGGGGCGGGGGGGCCGGCCAATGAGCAGTTCTTC
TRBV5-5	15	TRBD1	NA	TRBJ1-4	CASTGQGSFGEKLFF	TGTGCCAGCACCGGACAGGGGAGTTTTGGTGAAAAACTGTTTTTT